A single sample gave rise to the 17 T cell receptor beta chains below, sequenced in a study of long-term antiretroviral therapy in people with HIV. Researchers report immunoSEQ v3.0 was run at survey level. The table came from immunoSEQ multiplex PCR; TCRdb's copy has only in-frame clones and leaves some out. The table shows some 11,000 clones, with around 80% occurring only once. The specimen was unsorted PBMCs, collected 7 to 7.5 years after starting antiretroviral therapy. These receptors were collected from a man between 50 and 59 years old with HIV.

The chain couples TRBV4-1 to TRBJ1-4; D uncertain. V lost 2 bases to trimming and J lost 8 bases, with 15 bases between them. The CDR3 runs to 15 residues. CDR1 MGHRA and CDR2 YSYEKL come from the germline V gene. CDR3 sequence: CASSQSVGSGEKLFF. In DNA form, the CDR3 reads TGCGCCAGCAGCCAATCAGTGGGCTCCGGGGAAAAACTGTTTTTT.

This chain joins TRBV29-1 and TRBJ2-1; the match to TRBD2 covers 11 bases. The CDR3 spans 15 residues. Per germline, CDR1 SQVTM and CDR2 ANQGSEA. J was trimmed by 9 bases and V by 6 bases; bases with no gene match: 13. CDR3 in amino acids: CSVHVIAGGPAEQFF. Here the CDR3 DNA reads TGCAGCGTACACGTAATAGCGGGGGGGCCGGCTGAGCAGTTCTTC.

The chain links TRBV5-1 to TRBJ2-3, with 7 bases aligning to TRBD1. Germline loops: CDR1 SGHRS, CDR2 YFSETQ. CDR3 length: 18 amino acids. The trim removed 4 bases at V and 3 bases at J, leaving 17 bases unmatched. CDR3 coding DNA: TGCGCCAGCAGCCCCGACAGGGTGAGAGGGTTTGATACAGATACGCAGTATTTT. It yields the protein CASSPDRVRGFDTDTQYF.

The rearrangement joins TRBV5-8 to TRBJ2-7; 7 nucleotides align to TRBD1. The V gene end was trimmed by 6 bases and the J gene end by 3 bases; junction bases not matched to a gene: 15. Germline values: CDR1 SGHTS, CDR2 YDEGEE. This CDR3 is built from 16 residues. The CDR3: CASTFSPNRGIYEQYF. The CDR3 bases are TGTGCCAGCACCTTTTCGCCTAACAGGGGTATCTACGAGCAGTACTTC.

V is TRBV2 and J is TRBJ1-5; D perhaps matches TRBD1 (5 bases). This CDR3 comprises 17 residues. Between the trimmed V and J ends, which lost 4 bases and 0 bases, there was a span of 16 bases. Germline V gene sequence: CDR1 SNHLY, CDR2 FYNNEI. CDR3 loop: CASSVVGDGYSNQPQHF. For the CDR3, the DNA is TGTGCCAGCAGTGTAGTGGGGGACGGATATAGCAATCAGCCCCAGCATTTT.

The chain joins TRBV19 to TRBJ1-2; D is unresolved. Germline assignment: CDR1 LNHDA and CDR2 SQIVND (reference sequence). The V end was cut by 6 bases, the J end by 5 bases, with 7 bases between. The CDR3 consists of 11 residues. The CDR3 sequence: CASRWSYGYTF. The CDR3 nucleotides are TGTGCCAGTAGATGGTCATATGGCTACACCTTC.

This clone has just one count. The chain recombines TRBV10-3 with TRBJ2-2; TRBD2 matches at 7 bases. V was pared by 6 bases and J by 6 bases, with 1 base of the junction left unmatched. Germline CDR1 ENHRY, CDR2 SYGVKD. The CDR3 spans 12 residues. CDR3 sequence (DNA): TGTGCCATCAGCGGGGGGTCCGGGGAGCTGTTTTTT. Protein: CAISGGSGELFF.

V usage is TRBV6-5 and J usage is TRBJ2-5; no clear D gene. TRBJ2-7 explains the end of the DNA better; the J call may be wrong. CDR3 size: 15 residues. Per germline, CDR1 MNHEY and CDR2 SVGAGI. The CDR3 loop is CASSYSSAAIYEQYF. The CDR3 DNA reads TGTGCCAGCAGTTACTCGTCAGCCGCTATCTACGAGCAGTACTTC.

V usage is TRBV5-8 and J usage is TRBJ1-1; 9 bases line up with TRBD1. This CDR3 has 12 residues. V lost 3 bases and J lost 10; bases outside the gene matches: 4. Germline values: CDR1 SGHTS, CDR2 YDEGEE. The CDR3 DNA is TGTGCCAGCAGCTCGGGGACAGGGAGAGCTTTCTTT. Translated: CASSSGTGRAFF.

The chain employs TRBV13 and TRBJ2-1; 7 bases are a match to TRBD1. The CDR3 consists of 15 residues. V was pared by 4 bases and J by 8 bases, with 11 bases of the junction left unmatched. Germline lookup yields CDR1 PRHDT and CDR2 FYEKMQ (reference sequence). CDR3 loop: CASSYGQASGYEQFF. CDR3 in DNA: TGTGCCAGCAGCTACGGACAGGCCTCGGGCTATGAGCAGTTCTTC.

The chain recombines TRBV30 with TRBJ1-2; 8 bases fit TRBD1. V trimming: 5 bases; J trimming: 3 bases; junction bases outside the gene matches: 8. This CDR3 is 14 amino acids long. Per the germline V gene, CDR1 is GTSNPN and CDR2 is SVGIG (reference sequence). The CDR3 DNA is TGTGCCTGGGCTTCAGGGGGCGCTTACTATGGCTACACCTTC. Amino acid sequence: CAWASGGAYYGYTF. Full variable domain (missing parts from reference TRBV30 and TRBJ1-2): SQTIHQWPATLVQPVGSPLSLECTVEGTSNPNLYWYRQAAGRGLQLLFYSVGIGQISSEVPQNLSASRPQDRQFILSSKKLLLSDSGFYLCAWASGGAYYGYTFGSGTRLTVV.

The V gene is TRBV27, the J gene TRBJ2-7, with TRBD1 matching 7 bases. The V gene end was trimmed by 3 bases and the J gene end by 5 bases; junction bases not matched to a gene: 4. Germline V gene data show CDR1 as MNHEY and CDR2 as SMNVEV (reference sequence). CDR3 length: 13 amino acids. CDR3 protein: CASSLGTANEQYF. DNA of the CDR3: TGTGCCAGCAGTTTGGGGACAGCCAACGAGCAGTACTTC.

This clone was seen a single time. The V call is TRBV19, the J call TRBJ1-6; D is possibly TRBD1 (5 bases). The CDR3 length is 14 residues. V lost 2 bases and J 6 bases, leaving 8 bases between the germline ends. Per the germline V gene, CDR1 is LNHDA and CDR2 is SQIVND (reference sequence). This chain's CDR3 is CASSISGSNSPLHF. The CDR3, as DNA: TGTGCCAGTAGTATATCAGGGAGTAATTCACCCCTCCACTTT.

This chain joins TRBV11-2 and TRBJ2-1; maybe TRBD2 (5 bases). This CDR3 comprises 13 residues. Trimming took off 0 bases at V and 8 bases at J, with 8 bases between the two ends. CDR1 is SGHAT and CDR2 is FQNNGV in the germline V gene. The CDR3 loop reads CASSLDPSYEQFF. DNA for the CDR3: TGTGCCAGCAGCTTAGATCCTAGCTATGAGCAGTTCTTC.

This clone turned up a few times. The chain couples TRBV27 to TRBJ2-3, with D perhaps TRBD1 or TRBD2 (5 bases each). Germline CDR1 MNHEY, CDR2 SMNVEV (reference sequence). The CDR3 covers 17 residues. Trimming cost V 0 bases and J 1 base, with 14 bases left between them. CDR3 sequence reads: CASSLSDPGTGTDTQYF. The CDR3 DNA reads TGTGCCAGCAGTTTATCGGACCCCGGGACGGGCACAGATACGCAGTATTTT.

This chain connects TRBV2 to TRBJ1-2, with 7 bases identical to TRBD1. CDR1 and CDR2 from the germline V gene are SNHLY and FYNNEI. J lost 5 bases, V lost 8 bases, and 11 bases had no gene match. The CDR3 extends over 14 amino acids. The CDR3 spells CASWAPGQLYGYTF. The CDR3 DNA reads as TGTGCCAGCTGGGCTCCGGGACAGCTTTATGGCTACACCTTC.

The gene calls are TRBV7-8 and TRBJ2-5, with no clear D. V was pared by 5 bases and J by 5 bases, with 15 bases between. Germline lookup yields CDR1 SGHVS and CDR2 FQNEAQ. The CDR3 has 14 amino acids. In DNA form, the CDR3 reads TGTGCCAGCAGCGACCGGGCTCCCGGGGAGACCCAGTACTTC. Its translation: CASSDRAPGETQYF.